This T cell receptor (beta chain) was sequenced in a study of T cell changes during pregnancy in multiple sclerosis. This clone came up many times. Generated by immunoSEQ multiplex PCR, the TCRdb table keeps only in-frame clones and is missing some. The data contain under 120,000 clones, about 89% of them singletons. Germline assignment: CDR1 SQVTM and CDR2 ANQGSEA. The CDR3 consists of 16 residues. The junction had 10 bases not matched to a gene; V was cut back by 6 bases and J by 0 bases. The chain combines TRBV29-1 with TRBJ2-3; 9 bases agree with TRBD2. The input for sequencing was peripheral blood, taken after pregnancy. The TCR comes from a female donor with multiple sclerosis, enrolled in a pregnancy study. For the CDR3, the DNA is TGCAGCGTGCGAACCACTAGCGGGCGTAGCACAGATACGCAGTATTTT. Protein: CSVRTTSGRSTDTQYF.